Listed below are T cell receptor beta chains from one sample, sequenced in a study of blood T cell repertoires in COVID-19. The data were produced by immunoSEQ multiplex PCR, yet TCRdb's version contains in-frame clones alone and is incomplete. The sample includes hundreds of thousands of clones, around 87% of them seen just once. The sample comprised peripheral blood. These TCRs come from a man aged 55 to 69 with acute or convalescent COVID-19. CDR3s include the opening cysteine and the closing phenylalanine or tryptophan. Each record gives: CDR3 DNA, CDR3 protein, D gene, clone size, V gene, J gene, CDR3 length. The D gene is left open where the match is weak. Size is stated for part of the rows, as once, few or many counts, or as a class when the clone is expanded.

cdr3_nt: TGTGCCAGCAGCTTAGCAGCCGGGACAGGGGGTCAGCCCCAGCATTTT
cdr3_aa: CASSLAAGTGGQPQHF
d_call: TRBD1
clone_size: -
v_call: TRBV7-9
j_call: TRBJ1-5
cdr3_length: 16

cdr3_nt: TGTGCCAGCAGCCAAGGACGGGATAGTTTAGAGACCCAGTACTTC
cdr3_aa: CASSQGRDSLETQYF
d_call: -
clone_size: -
v_call: TRBV3-1/TRBV3-2
j_call: TRBJ2-5
cdr3_length: 15

cdr3_nt: TGTGCCAGCAGCTCCGGACTAGCGGGGCGACGCTCCTACAATGAGCAGTTCTTC
cdr3_aa: CASSSGLAGRRSYNEQFF
d_call: TRBD2
clone_size: -
v_call: TRBV7-9
j_call: TRBJ2-1
cdr3_length: 18

cdr3_nt: TGTGCCAGTAGTTCCCTCGGCGGATTTAATTCACCCCTCCACTTT
cdr3_aa: CASSSLGGFNSPLHF
d_call: -
clone_size: -
v_call: TRBV19
j_call: TRBJ1-6
cdr3_length: 15

cdr3_nt: TGTGCCAGCAGCCTGAACCGGGGACAGGGTTTCACTGAAGCTTTCTTT
cdr3_aa: CASSLNRGQGFTEAFF
d_call: TRBD1
clone_size: -
v_call: TRBV14
j_call: TRBJ1-1
cdr3_length: 16

cdr3_nt: TGTGCCAGCAGCCCGACAGGTGGTAATGAAAAACTGTTTTTT
cdr3_aa: CASSPTGGNEKLFF
d_call: -
clone_size: -
v_call: TRBV7-2
j_call: TRBJ1-4
cdr3_length: 14

cdr3_nt: TGCGCCAGCAGCCAAGAACAGCGGGGGCCACTCTACGAGCAGTACTTC
cdr3_aa: CASSQEQRGPLYEQYF
d_call: TRBD2
clone_size: -
v_call: TRBV4-1
j_call: TRBJ2-7
cdr3_length: 16

cdr3_nt: TGTGCCAGCAGCTTAACCCAGGGTTCGAGGGAGCAGTTCTTC
cdr3_aa: CASSLTQGSREQFF
d_call: -
clone_size: -
v_call: TRBV7-3
j_call: TRBJ2-1
cdr3_length: 14

cdr3_nt: TGTGCCAGCAGCCAAGATACGCAGGGTAATCCCCACAATGAGCAGTTCTTC
cdr3_aa: CASSQDTQGNPHNEQFF
d_call: -
clone_size: -
v_call: TRBV3-1/TRBV3-2
j_call: TRBJ2-1
cdr3_length: 17

cdr3_nt: TGTGCCACCAGCAAGAGATCCCCTAGCGGGGGGCTAGGGGATACGCAGTATTTT
cdr3_aa: CATSKRSPSGGLGDTQYF
d_call: TRBD2
clone_size: -
v_call: TRBV15
j_call: TRBJ2-3
cdr3_length: 18

cdr3_nt: TGTGCCATCAGTGAGGGGGCCAGGGGGTATGATGGCTACACCTTC
cdr3_aa: CAISEGARGYDGYTF
d_call: TRBD1
clone_size: -
v_call: TRBV10-3
j_call: TRBJ1-2
cdr3_length: 15

cdr3_nt: TGTGCCAGCAGTGAGCCGACAGGGATGACCTACGAGCAGTACTTC
cdr3_aa: CASSEPTGMTYEQYF
d_call: TRBD1
clone_size: -
v_call: TRBV6-4
j_call: TRBJ2-7
cdr3_length: 15

cdr3_nt: TGCAGCGTTGACCTTTCTAACTATGGCTACACCTTC
cdr3_aa: CSVDLSNYGYTF
d_call: -
clone_size: -
v_call: TRBV29-1
j_call: TRBJ1-2
cdr3_length: 12

cdr3_nt: TGCGCCAGCAGCGGCAGGGTTAGCCCCTCTGGGGCCAACGTCCTGACTTTC
cdr3_aa: CASSGRVSPSGANVLTF
d_call: -
clone_size: -
v_call: TRBV5-1
j_call: TRBJ2-6
cdr3_length: 17

cdr3_nt: TGTGCCTGGAGTGTATTTCCGGGACAGGGGGCTGGCTACACCTTC
cdr3_aa: CAWSVFPGQGAGYTF
d_call: TRBD1
clone_size: -
v_call: TRBV30
j_call: TRBJ1-2
cdr3_length: 15

cdr3_nt: TGTGCCAGCAGCCAAGTTGGGGGGACTAGCGGCCGCACAGATACGCAGTATTTT
cdr3_aa: CASSQVGGTSGRTDTQYF
d_call: TRBD2
clone_size: -
v_call: TRBV3-1/TRBV3-2
j_call: TRBJ2-3
cdr3_length: 18

cdr3_nt: TGCGCCAGCAGCCAGGGGACAGGGGGCGACACAGATACGCAGTATTTT
cdr3_aa: CASSQGTGGDTDTQYF
d_call: TRBD1
clone_size: -
v_call: TRBV4-3
j_call: TRBJ2-3
cdr3_length: 16

cdr3_nt: TGTGCAAGTCGCCTCCCTGCCGAGACTGGAAACACCATATATTTT
cdr3_aa: CASRLPAETGNTIYF
d_call: -
clone_size: -
v_call: TRBV12-2
j_call: TRBJ1-3
cdr3_length: 15

cdr3_nt: TGTGCCAGCAGGGACAGGGGGCCCTCCTACGAGCAGTACTTC
cdr3_aa: CASRDRGPSYEQYF
d_call: TRBD1
clone_size: -
v_call: TRBV6-5
j_call: TRBJ2-7
cdr3_length: 14

cdr3_nt: TGTGCCAGCAGGGGAGGGACAGGGGGCTCGTACGAGCAGTACTTC
cdr3_aa: CASRGGTGGSYEQYF
d_call: TRBD1
clone_size: -
v_call: TRBV6-5
j_call: TRBJ2-7
cdr3_length: 15

cdr3_nt: TGTGCCAGCAGCTTAAGGGGGGGCCAGAGCAAATCCTACGAGCAGTACTTC
cdr3_aa: CASSLRGGQSKSYEQYF
d_call: -
clone_size: -
v_call: TRBV7-9
j_call: TRBJ2-7
cdr3_length: 17

cdr3_nt: TGTGCCAGCAGCGTAGCGGGACAGAACACTGAAGCTTTCTTT
cdr3_aa: CASSVAGQNTEAFF
d_call: -
clone_size: -
v_call: TRBV9
j_call: TRBJ1-1
cdr3_length: 14

cdr3_nt: TGTGCCAGCAGCATCCTAGGGGGTCGGGAGACCCAGTACTTC
cdr3_aa: CASSILGGRETQYF
d_call: -
clone_size: -
v_call: TRBV28
j_call: TRBJ2-5
cdr3_length: 14

cdr3_nt: TGTGCCAGCAGCGACCACAGGGGGAACAATTCACCCCTCCACTTT
cdr3_aa: CASSDHRGNNSPLHF
d_call: TRBD1
clone_size: -
v_call: TRBV9
j_call: TRBJ1-6
cdr3_length: 15

cdr3_nt: TGTGCCAGCACCGTGGGGGGGGCAAGGAATGAGCAGTTCTTC
cdr3_aa: CASTVGGARNEQFF
d_call: -
clone_size: once
v_call: TRBV25-1
j_call: TRBJ2-1
cdr3_length: 14

cdr3_nt: TGTGCCAGTAGTCCGCGACTAGGCGCCAAAAACATTCAGTACTTC
cdr3_aa: CASSPRLGAKNIQYF
d_call: -
clone_size: -
v_call: TRBV19
j_call: TRBJ2-4
cdr3_length: 15

cdr3_nt: TGTGCCAGCAGTGAACAGGGTAATAATTCACCCCTCCACTTT
cdr3_aa: CASSEQGNNSPLHF
d_call: -
clone_size: -
v_call: TRBV2
j_call: TRBJ1-6
cdr3_length: 14

cdr3_nt: TGTGCCAGCAGCTTAGGGAGGACGTTAAACTATGGCTACACCTTC
cdr3_aa: CASSLGRTLNYGYTF
d_call: -
clone_size: -
v_call: TRBV7-2
j_call: TRBJ1-2
cdr3_length: 15

cdr3_nt: TGTGCCAGCAGGACACAAGGGACAGGCCCGGTGGGGTATGGCTACACCTTC
cdr3_aa: CASRTQGTGPVGYGYTF
d_call: TRBD1
clone_size: -
v_call: TRBV2
j_call: TRBJ1-2
cdr3_length: 17

cdr3_nt: TGTGCCAGCAGCTTAGAGGGCTCCACTGAAGCTTTCTTT
cdr3_aa: CASSLEGSTEAFF
d_call: -
clone_size: -
v_call: TRBV11-3
j_call: TRBJ1-1
cdr3_length: 13